This T cell receptor beta chain came from a study of T cell responses to AZD1222 COVID-19 vaccine. The CDR3 spans 15 residues. Germline assignment: CDR1 SGHAT and CDR2 FQNNGV. V shed 4 bases and J shed 2 bases, with 13 bases lying between them. TCRdb's copy holds only in-frame clones and misses some; the assay was immunoSEQ multiplex PCR. The sample includes about 130,000 clones, about 92% of them seen just once. Study-wide results and caveats: Among spike-specific TCRs, nearly half reportedly target unmutated variant regions. Clonal diversity was possibly underestimated; the donors were predominantly white British and more often female.

Regarding this clone: Its antigen is undetermined.

The V gene is TRBV11-2, the J gene TRBJ2-3; the D gene is possibly TRBD2 (6 bases). This TCR derives from an adult in good health. The specimen comprised peripheral blood, sampled on day 0 of MenACWY control vaccination. The chain's CDR3 is CASSSWTTPTDTQYF. The CDR3 nucleotides are TGTGCCAGCAGCTCCTGGACTACCCCCACAGATACGCAGTATTTT.